This TCR beta chain was observed in a study of CD4+ T cells in melanoma. Findings of the study overall: A reported correlation linked neoantigen-specific CD4+ T cells to CD8+, macrophage and B cell function. Neoantigen-specific CD4+ T cells in melanoma reportedly had diverse differentiation states.

Assay: immunoSEQ multiplex PCR; the TCRdb copy retains only in-frame clones and omits some. The sample includes around 15,000 clones, 60% to 80% of them seen just once. The CDR3 contains 15 residues. CDR1 is SGHTA, CDR2 FQGTGA, per germline. With V trimmed by 5 bases and J by 4 bases, 4 bases remained unmatched. As concerns this clone: Its antigen is undetermined.

The sequenced sample consisted of cells from a culture (not recorded whether cultured in vitro). The V gene is TRBV7-3, the J gene TRBJ2-1; 11 bases are shared with TRBD2. The sequence derives from a human donor with melanoma. CDR3 DNA: TGTGCCAGCAGCCCCCTAGCGGGGGGTTACAATGAGCAGTTCTTC. Its protein is CASSPLAGGYNEQFF.